This T cell receptor (beta chain) was observed in a study of shared clonotypes between healthy human individuals. Study in general: Each donor had three CD4 naive, three CD4 memory, two CD8 naive and one CD8 memory plate.

V was cut by 4 bases and J by 2 bases, with 15 bases left in between. This CDR3 spans 15 amino acids. Per germline, CDR1 SEHNR and CDR2 FQNEAQ (reference sequence). CD45RO-negative, CCR7-selected cells formed the naive CD8 fraction, which excluded terminally differentiated effector memory CD45RA+ cells. The donors were all Caucasian adults (living in Nashville, Tennessee). The method was immunoSEQ multiplex PCR; TCRdb's version includes in-frame clones alone and lacks a portion of them. Counted here are about 2.1 million clones, about 93% occurring once; the ten biggest clones make up about 1.6%. Comments on this clone: Its antigen is not identified.

Overall study findings and caveats: A limitation of the genetic and exposure-history diversity represented arose from few donors.

Material for sequencing was naive CD8+ T cells from PBMCs. The origin of this receptor is a man between 18 and 29 years old in good health. Some clones in this sample may be carry-over from other donors' samples. The V and J genes are TRBV7-9 and TRBJ2-7; D ambiguous. The CDR3 coding sequence is TGTGCCAGCAGCTCGACCAGAGCGTCCCCCTACGAGCAGTACTTC. Its protein is CASSSTRASPYEQYF.